This entry lists 10 T cell receptor beta chains sequenced from one sample in a study of T-cell memory formation after mild COVID-19. TCRdb called the 5' RACE reads again in MiXCR, with one record for every CDR3 protein. The sample records some 320,000 distinct CDR3 sequences, 15% to 20% being singletons. The sample consisted of PBMCs or a T cell subset sorted from them (not recorded which). The receptors were gathered from a man aged 18 to 29 who had mild COVID-19 (a few samples of this study predate the infection). Cell type and time point are not known.

V gene TRBV4-1 combines with J gene TRBJ2-3; 8 bases line up with TRBD2. This CDR3 region has 15 residues. Germline lookup yields CDR1 MGHRA and CDR2 YSYEKL. V shed 3 bases, J shed 5 bases, and the junction held 7 bases outside the gene matches. The CDR3 coding sequence is TGCGCCAGCAGCCAGCGGGGGGAGAGGAAAGATACGCAGTATTTT. Its protein product is CASSQRGERKDTQYF.

Written as DNA, the CDR3 is TGTGCCAGCAGAACCCGGACAGGCGAGCAGTACTTC. Its protein is CASRTRTGEQYF. This sequence joins TRBV12-3 or TRBV12-4 and TRBJ2-7; 7 positions agree with TRBD1. The CDR3 consists of 12 residues. Trimming took 6 bases from V and 6 from J; bases not matched to a gene: 5.

This clonotype came up many times. This chain joins TRBV4-1 and TRBJ2-3; 7 nucleotides align to TRBD1. Germline CDR1 MGHRA, CDR2 YSYEKL. The V segment lost 0 bases and the J segment 0 bases; nucleotides outside the gene matches: 3. The CDR3 consists of 16 residues. CDR3 nucleotides: TGCGCCAGCAGCCAAGAGGGACAGCCTAGCACAGATACGCAGTATTTT. This gives the protein CASSQEGQPSTDTQYF.

This clonotype was seen more than once but under ten times. This chain links TRBV6-5 with TRBJ2-7, with D unresolved. The CDR3 has 15 residues. V was shortened by 7 bases and J by 3 bases, with 19 bases between the two germline ends. Looked up from germline, CDR1 is MNHEY and CDR2 is SVGAGI. The CDR3 bases are TGTGCCAGCACTCTTATGACCGGGTCCCTCTACGAGCAGTACTTC. Its protein is CASTLMTGSLYEQYF.

The rearrangement uses TRBV27 and TRBJ2-7; unclear D gene. Germline V gene sequence: CDR1 MNHEY, CDR2 SMNVEV (reference sequence). The CDR3 is 15 amino acids. The germline V and J ends were trimmed by 9 bases and 2 bases, with 20 bases remaining between them. The CDR3 coding sequence is TGTGCCAGTACAACGATGCCGGAAAAGGCCTACGAGCAGTACGTC. Its protein product is CASTTMPEKAYEQYV.

This clonotype was counted many times. The chain employs TRBV10-2 and TRBJ2-1; 12 positions match TRBD2. Losses at the gene ends were 4 bases for V and 7 bases for J; bases not matched to a gene: 17. The length of the CDR3 is 19 residues. CDR1 WSHSY and CDR2 SAAADI come from the germline V gene. Here the CDR3 reads CASSVFPASGGAGGNEQFF. CDR3 bases: TGCGCCAGCAGTGTCTTCCCGGCTAGCGGGGGGGCAGGCGGTAATGAGCAGTTCTTC.

The sample holds a few counts of this clonotype. The rearrangement uses TRBV6-6 and TRBJ2-7, with D unresolved. This CDR3 is 13 amino acids long. Germline-derived CDR1 and CDR2 are MNHNY and SVGAGI (reference sequence). Deletions cut 2 bases from V and 9 bases from J, with 14 bases between. CDR3 coding DNA: TGTGCCAGCAGTTACGACCTTCAGGTTGGGCAGTACGTC. Residues: CASSYDLQVGQYV.

The V call is TRBV5-4, the J call TRBJ2-1; perhaps TRBD2 as D (6 bases). From germline, CDR1 is SGHNT and CDR2 YYREEE (reference sequence). Trimming left V 2 bases short and J 7 bases short, with 13 bases between. The CDR3 extends over 14 amino acids. The CDR3, as DNA: TGTGCCAGCAGCTTTTATGGGACTGGGAATGAGCAGTTCTTC. Protein: CASSFYGTGNEQFF. The entire variable domain, with the rest obtained from reference TRBV5-4 and TRBJ2-1, is as follows: ETGVTQSPTHLIKTRGQQVTLRCSSQSGHNTVSWYQQALGQGPQFIFQYYREEENGRGNFPPRFSGLQFPNYSSELNVNALELDDSALYLCASSFYGTGNEQFFGPGTRLTVL.

The rearrangement links TRBV4-1 to TRBJ2-1; the match to TRBD2 covers 10 bases. Looked up from germline, CDR1 is MGHRA and CDR2 is YSYEKL. There are 16 residues in the CDR3. V trimming: 1 base; J trimming: 7 bases; junction bases outside the gene matches: 7. The CDR3 reads CASSQAGSGGGNEQFF. The DNA of the CDR3 is TGCGCCAGCAGCCAAGCAGGCAGCGGGGGGGGTAATGAGCAGTTCTTC.

V is TRBV6-2 or TRBV6-3 and J is TRBJ2-1, with 10 bases matching TRBD1. The CDR3 is 15 residues long. V lost 4 bases, J lost 8 bases, and 8 bases stayed unmatched. The germline V gene has CDR1 MNHEY and CDR2 SVGEGT. The CDR3 nucleotides are TGTGCCAGCAGTTTGCGGACAGGGGGTAAGGATGAGCAGTTCTTC. Translating gives CASSLRTGGKDEQFF.